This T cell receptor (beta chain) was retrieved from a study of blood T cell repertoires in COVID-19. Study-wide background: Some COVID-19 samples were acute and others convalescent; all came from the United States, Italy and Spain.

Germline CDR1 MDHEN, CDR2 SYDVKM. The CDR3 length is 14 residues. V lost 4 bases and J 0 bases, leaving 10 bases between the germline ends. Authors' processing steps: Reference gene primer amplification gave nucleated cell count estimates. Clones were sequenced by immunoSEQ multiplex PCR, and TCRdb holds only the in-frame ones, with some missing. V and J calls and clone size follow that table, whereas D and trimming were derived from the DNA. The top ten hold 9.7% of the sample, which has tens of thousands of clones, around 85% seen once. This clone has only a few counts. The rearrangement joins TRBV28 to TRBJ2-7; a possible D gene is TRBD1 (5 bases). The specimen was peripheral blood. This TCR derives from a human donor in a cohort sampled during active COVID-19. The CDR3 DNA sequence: TGTGCCAGCAGTTGGCCGACAGCCTCCTACGAGCAGTACTTC. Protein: CASSWPTASYEQYF.